The next 3 T cell receptor beta chains were all read from a single sample in a study of OX40 agonist ivuxolimab in advanced cancers. Assay used: immunoSEQ multiplex PCR; TCRdb lists only in-frame clones, some missing. The table shows 65,000 to 100,000 clones, with 90% occurring only once. The sample here was CD4+ or CD8+ T cells sorted from blood, taken in a trial of the OX40 agonist ivuxolimab. The receptors come from an adult with an advanced solid tumor such as melanoma, head and neck, liver or kidney cancer.

V usage is TRBV28 and J usage is TRBJ2-6; D remains unclear. CDR3 length: 15 amino acids. With 7 bases removed from V and 1 base from J, the gap between germline ends came to 11 bases. CDR1 and CDR2 from the germline V gene are MDHEN and SYDVKM. CDR3: CASTKAMSGANVLTF. The DNA for the CDR3 is TGTGCCAGCACAAAGGCGATGTCTGGGGCCAACGTCCTGACTTTC.

The V call is TRBV6-1, the J call TRBJ2-7, with D maybe TRBD1 (6 bases). Germline CDR1 MNHNS, CDR2 SASEGT. The CDR3 totals 15 residues. V shed 5 bases and J shed 2 bases, with 16 bases lying between them. The DNA of the CDR3 is TGTGCCAGCAGTCGAATAGCAGGGGATACCTACGAGCAGTACTTC. Translating it yields CASSRIAGDTYEQYF.

The V and J genes are TRBV7-6 and TRBJ1-3; D call uncertain. CDR1 SGHVS and CDR2 FNYEAQ come from the germline V gene. The germline V and J ends were trimmed by 0 bases and 1 base, with 16 bases remaining between them. CDR3 length: 18 residues. The CDR3 loop reads CASSLATTRGGSGNTIYF. Written as DNA, the CDR3 is TGTGCCAGCAGCTTAGCGACGACGCGCGGTGGGTCTGGAAACACCATATATTTT.